The source of this TCR beta chain is a study of control samples from healthy donors and cancer patients. Trimming removed 0 bases at V and 5 bases at J, with 13 bases between. Germline V gene sequence: CDR1 MGHRA, CDR2 YSYEKL. The CDR3 runs to 16 residues. Clones were read by immunoSEQ multiplex PCR, and TCRdb kept only the in-frame ones, dropping some. The data hold about 220,000 clones, with 85% to 95% observed a single time. The V gene is TRBV4-1, the J gene TRBJ1-4; D ambiguous. Sequencing was performed on blood. The origin of this receptor is a man aged 50 to 59 in good health. The CDR3 coding sequence is TGCGCCAGCAGCCAAGATGTCGGCAGGACGAATGAAAAACTGTTTTTT. Protein product: CASSQDVGRTNEKLFF.